This T cell receptor (beta chain) was obtained from a study of early stage breast cancer tumors. About the research overall: Around 10-fold was the mean read coverage per sample.

The data were produced by immunoSEQ multiplex PCR, yet TCRdb's version contains in-frame clones alone and is incomplete. This sample has about 36,000 clones, with under 80% found just once. Findings and limits, study-wide: Most shared enriched TCRB sequences were commonly generated ones.

This clone was observed a few times. Antigen unknown. Trimming removed 2 bases at V and 4 bases at J, with 9 bases between. The CDR3 is made up of 13 amino acids. Germline values: CDR1 SGHNT, CDR2 YYREEE (reference sequence). This chain connects TRBV5-4 to TRBJ1-2, with a tentative D call TRBD1 (5 bases). The clonotype was recovered from a person in their sixties with breast cancer. The sequenced material came from blood. The CDR3 loop is CASSFTGGYGYTF. CDR3 DNA: TGTGCCAGCAGCTTTACCGGGGGCTATGGCTACACCTTC.